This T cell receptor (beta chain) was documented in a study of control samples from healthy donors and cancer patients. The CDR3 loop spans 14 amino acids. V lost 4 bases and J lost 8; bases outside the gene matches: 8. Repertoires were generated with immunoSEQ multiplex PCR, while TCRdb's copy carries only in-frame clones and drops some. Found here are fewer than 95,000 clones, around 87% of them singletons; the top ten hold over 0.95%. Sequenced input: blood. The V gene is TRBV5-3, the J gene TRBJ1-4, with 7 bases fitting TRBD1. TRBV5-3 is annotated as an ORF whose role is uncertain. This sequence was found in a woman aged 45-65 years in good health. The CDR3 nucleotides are TGTGCCAGAAGCCGTGGACAGGTCGGGGAAAAACTGTTTTTT. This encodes CARSRGQVGEKLFF.